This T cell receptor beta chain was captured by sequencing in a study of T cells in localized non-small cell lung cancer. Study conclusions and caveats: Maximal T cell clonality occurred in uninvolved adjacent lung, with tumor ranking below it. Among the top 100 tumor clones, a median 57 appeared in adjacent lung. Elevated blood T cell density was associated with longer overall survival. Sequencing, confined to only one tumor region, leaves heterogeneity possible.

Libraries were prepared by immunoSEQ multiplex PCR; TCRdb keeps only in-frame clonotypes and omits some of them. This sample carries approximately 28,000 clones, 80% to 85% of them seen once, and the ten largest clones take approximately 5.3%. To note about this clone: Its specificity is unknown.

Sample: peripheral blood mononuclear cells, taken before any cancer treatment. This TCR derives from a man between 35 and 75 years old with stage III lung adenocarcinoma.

The CDR3 spells CASSQVGGTEAFF. The CDR3 DNA reads TGTGCCAGCAGCCAAGTGGGAGGAACTGAAGCTTTCTTT. The chain joins TRBV14 to TRBJ1-1; D gene uncertain. CDR3 length equals 13 residues. Germline V gives CDR1 SGHDN, CDR2 FVKESK. The V end was cut by 1 base, the J end by 5 bases, with 8 bases between.